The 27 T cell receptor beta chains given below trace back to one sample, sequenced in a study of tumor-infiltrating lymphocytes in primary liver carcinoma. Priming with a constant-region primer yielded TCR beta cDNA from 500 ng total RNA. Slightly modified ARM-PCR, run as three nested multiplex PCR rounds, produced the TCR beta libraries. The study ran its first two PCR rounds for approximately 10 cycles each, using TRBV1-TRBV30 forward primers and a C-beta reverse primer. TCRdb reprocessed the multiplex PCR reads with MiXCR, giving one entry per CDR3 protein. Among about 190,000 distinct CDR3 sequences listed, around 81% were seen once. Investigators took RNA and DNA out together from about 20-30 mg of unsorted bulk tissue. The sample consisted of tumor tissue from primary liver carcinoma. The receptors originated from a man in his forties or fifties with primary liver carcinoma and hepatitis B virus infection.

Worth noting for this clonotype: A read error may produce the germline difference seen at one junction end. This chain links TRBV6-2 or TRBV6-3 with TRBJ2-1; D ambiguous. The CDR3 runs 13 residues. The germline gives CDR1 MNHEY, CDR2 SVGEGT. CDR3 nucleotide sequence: TGTGCCAACAGTTACCTGTTGGGCAATGAGCAGATCTTC. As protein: CANSYLLGNEQIF.

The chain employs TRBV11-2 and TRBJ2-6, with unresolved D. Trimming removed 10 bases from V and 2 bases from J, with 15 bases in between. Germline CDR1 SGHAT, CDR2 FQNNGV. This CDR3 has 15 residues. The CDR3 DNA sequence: TGTGCCAACAGATTCGATGGGGCTGGGGCCAACGTCCTGACTTTC. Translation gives CANRFDGAGANVLTF.

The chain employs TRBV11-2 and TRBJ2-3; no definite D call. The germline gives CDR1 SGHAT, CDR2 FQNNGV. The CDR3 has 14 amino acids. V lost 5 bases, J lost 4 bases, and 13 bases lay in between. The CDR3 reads CASSLRSRADTQYF. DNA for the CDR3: TGTGCCAGCAGCCTCCGGAGCCGGGCAGATACGCAGTATTTT.

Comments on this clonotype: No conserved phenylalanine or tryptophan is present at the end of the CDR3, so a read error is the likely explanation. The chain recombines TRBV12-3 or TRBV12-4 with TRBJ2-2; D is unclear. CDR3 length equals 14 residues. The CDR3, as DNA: TGTGCCAGTAGTTTTGGAACCGACACCCGGGAGCTGTTTTAT. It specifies CASSFGTDTRELFY.

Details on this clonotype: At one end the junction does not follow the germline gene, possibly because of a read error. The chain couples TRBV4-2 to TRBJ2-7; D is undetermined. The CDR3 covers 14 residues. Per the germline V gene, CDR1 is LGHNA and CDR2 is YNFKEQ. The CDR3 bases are TGTGCCATCAGCCAAGGTGACATGGGCCACGAGCAGTACTTC. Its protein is CAISQGDMGHEQYF.

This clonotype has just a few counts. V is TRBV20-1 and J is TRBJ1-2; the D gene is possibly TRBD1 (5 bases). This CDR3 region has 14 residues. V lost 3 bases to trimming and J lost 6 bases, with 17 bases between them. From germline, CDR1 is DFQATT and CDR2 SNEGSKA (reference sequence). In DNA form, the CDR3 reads TGCAGTGCTAGGCTGGACAACCCTCTCCATGGCTACACCTTC. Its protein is CSARLDNPLHGYTF.

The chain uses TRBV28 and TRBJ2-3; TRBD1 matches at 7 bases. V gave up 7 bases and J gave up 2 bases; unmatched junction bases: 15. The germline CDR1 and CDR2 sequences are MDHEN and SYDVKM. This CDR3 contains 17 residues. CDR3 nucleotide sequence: TGTGCCAGCACCCCTCAGAGAGGGGGCGGAACCACAGATACGCAGTATTTT. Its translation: CASTPQRGGGTTDTQYF.

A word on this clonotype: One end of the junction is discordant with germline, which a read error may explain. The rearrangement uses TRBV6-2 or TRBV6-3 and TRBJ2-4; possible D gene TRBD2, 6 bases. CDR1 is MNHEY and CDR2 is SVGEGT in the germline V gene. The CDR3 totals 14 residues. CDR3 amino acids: CASSRRGGENFQYF. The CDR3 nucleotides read TGTGCCAGCAGTCGCCGGGGAGGCGAAAACTTTCAGTACTTC.

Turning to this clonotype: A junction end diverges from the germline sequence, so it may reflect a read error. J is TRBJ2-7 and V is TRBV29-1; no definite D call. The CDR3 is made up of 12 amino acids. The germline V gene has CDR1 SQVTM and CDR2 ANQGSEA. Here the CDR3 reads CSLESADYDLYF. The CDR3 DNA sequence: TGCAGCCTTGAGTCCGCAGATTACGATTTGTACTTC.

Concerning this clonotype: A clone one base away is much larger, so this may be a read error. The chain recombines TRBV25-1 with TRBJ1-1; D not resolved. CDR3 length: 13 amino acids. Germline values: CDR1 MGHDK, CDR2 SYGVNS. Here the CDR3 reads CASSGVGDSEACF. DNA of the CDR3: TGTGCCAGCAGTGGGGTGGGAGACTCTGAAGCTTGCTTT.

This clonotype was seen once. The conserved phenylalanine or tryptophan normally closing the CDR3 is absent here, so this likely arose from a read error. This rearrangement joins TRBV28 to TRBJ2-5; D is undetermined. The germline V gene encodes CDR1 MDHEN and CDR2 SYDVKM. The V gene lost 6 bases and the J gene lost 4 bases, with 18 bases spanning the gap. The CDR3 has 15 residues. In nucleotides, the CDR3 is TGTGCCAGCAGATCGAGCACAAAAGTAGGAGAGACCCAGTACTCC. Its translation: CASRSSTKVGETQYS.

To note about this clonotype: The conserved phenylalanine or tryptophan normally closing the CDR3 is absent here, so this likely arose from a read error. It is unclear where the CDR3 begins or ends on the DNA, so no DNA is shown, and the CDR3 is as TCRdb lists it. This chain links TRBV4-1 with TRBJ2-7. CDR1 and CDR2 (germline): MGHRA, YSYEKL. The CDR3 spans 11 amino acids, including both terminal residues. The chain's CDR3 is CASSQGSEQNL.

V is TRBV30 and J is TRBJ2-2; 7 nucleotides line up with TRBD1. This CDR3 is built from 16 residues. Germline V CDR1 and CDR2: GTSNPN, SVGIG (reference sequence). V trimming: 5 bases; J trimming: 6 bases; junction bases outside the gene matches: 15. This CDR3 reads CAWAGQDLKQSGELFF. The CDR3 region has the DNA TGTGCCTGGGCCGGACAGGATCTAAAACAGTCCGGGGAGCTGTTTTTT.

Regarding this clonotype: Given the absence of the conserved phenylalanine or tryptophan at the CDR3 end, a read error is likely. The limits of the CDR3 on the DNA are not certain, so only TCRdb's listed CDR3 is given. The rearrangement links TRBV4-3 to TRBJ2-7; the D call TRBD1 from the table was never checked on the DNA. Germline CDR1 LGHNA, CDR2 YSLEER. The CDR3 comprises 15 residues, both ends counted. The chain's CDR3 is CASSQDRGAGDEHYI.

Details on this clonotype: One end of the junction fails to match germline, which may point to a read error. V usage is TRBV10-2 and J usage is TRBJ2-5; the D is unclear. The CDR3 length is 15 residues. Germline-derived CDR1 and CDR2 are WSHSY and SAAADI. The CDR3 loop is CASTLGPAIEETQNF. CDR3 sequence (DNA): TGCGCCAGCACACTCGGGCCTGCGATAGAAGAGACCCAGAACTTC.

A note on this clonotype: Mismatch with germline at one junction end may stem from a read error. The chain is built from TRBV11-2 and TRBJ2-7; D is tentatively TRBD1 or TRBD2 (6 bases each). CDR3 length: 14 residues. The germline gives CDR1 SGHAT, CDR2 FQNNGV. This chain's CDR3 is CASSPPSGASERYF. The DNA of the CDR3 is TGTGCCAGCAGCCCCCCTTCAGGGGCTAGCGAGCGGTACTTC.

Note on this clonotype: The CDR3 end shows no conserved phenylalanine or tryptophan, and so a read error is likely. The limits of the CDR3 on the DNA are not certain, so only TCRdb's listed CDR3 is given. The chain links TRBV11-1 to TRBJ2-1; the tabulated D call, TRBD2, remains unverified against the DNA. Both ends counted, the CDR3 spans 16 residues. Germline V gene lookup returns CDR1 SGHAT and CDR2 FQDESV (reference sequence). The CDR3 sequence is CASRKKMRKGGDEQSL.

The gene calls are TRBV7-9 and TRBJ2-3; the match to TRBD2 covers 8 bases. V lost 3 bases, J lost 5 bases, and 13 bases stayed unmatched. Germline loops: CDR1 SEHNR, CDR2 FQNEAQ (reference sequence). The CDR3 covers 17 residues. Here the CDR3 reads CASSFAPTSGRIDTQYF. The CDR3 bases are TGTGCCAGCAGCTTCGCTCCCACTAGCGGTCGCATAGATACGCAGTATTTT.

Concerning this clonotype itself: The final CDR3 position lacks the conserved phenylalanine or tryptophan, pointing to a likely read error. The DNA for the CDR3 is TGTGCCAGCAGTGAAGAAGCGGGAAGATACAATAAGCAGTTCTTA. Protein product: CASSEEAGRYNKQFL. The genes are TRBV6-1 and TRBJ2-1; 7 bases fit TRBD2. Germline CDR1 MNHNS, CDR2 SASEGT. The CDR3 consists of 15 residues.

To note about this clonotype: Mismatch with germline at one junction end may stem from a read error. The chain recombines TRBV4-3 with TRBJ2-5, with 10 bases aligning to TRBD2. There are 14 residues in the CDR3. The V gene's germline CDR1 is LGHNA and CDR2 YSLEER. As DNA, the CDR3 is TGCGCCACCAGACAAAGGACTAGCGGAGAGACCCAGTTTTTC. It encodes CATRQRTSGETQFF.

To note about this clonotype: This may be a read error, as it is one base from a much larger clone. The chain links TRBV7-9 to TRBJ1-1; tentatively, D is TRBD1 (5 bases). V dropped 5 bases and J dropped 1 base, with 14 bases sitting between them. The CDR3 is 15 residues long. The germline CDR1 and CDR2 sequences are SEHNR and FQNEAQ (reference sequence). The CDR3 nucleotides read TGTGCCAGCAGCGGGACCACGACAGAGAACACTGAAGCTTTCTTT. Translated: CASSGTTTENTEAFF.

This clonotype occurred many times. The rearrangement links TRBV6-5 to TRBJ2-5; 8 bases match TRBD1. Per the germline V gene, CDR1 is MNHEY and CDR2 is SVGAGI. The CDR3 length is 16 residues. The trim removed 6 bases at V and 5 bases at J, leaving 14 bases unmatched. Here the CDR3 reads CASRPQLAGGGETQYF. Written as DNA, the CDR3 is TGTGCCAGCAGGCCCCAGCTCGCAGGGGGCGGGGAGACCCAGTACTTC.

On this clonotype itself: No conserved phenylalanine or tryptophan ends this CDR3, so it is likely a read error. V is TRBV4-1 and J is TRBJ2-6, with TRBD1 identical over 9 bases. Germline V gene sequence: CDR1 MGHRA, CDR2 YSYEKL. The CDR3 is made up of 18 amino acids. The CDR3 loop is CANSQQGQGIGGANVLTL. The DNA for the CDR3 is TGCGCTAACAGCCAACAGGGACAGGGTATCGGAGGGGCCAACGTCCTGACTCTC.

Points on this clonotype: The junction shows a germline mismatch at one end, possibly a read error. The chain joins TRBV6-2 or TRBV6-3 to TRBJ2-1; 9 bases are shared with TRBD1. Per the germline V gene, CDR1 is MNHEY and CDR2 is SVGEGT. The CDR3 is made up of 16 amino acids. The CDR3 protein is CACSPPGQGTYNEQFF. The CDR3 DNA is TGTGCCTGCAGCCCCCCGGGACAGGGTACCTACAATGAGCAGTTCTTC.

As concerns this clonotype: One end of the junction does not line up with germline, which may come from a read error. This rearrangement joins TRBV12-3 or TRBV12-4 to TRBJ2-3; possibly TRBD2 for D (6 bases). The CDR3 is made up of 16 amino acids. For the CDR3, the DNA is TGTCCCAGCAGTTCGAGGACTAACGGGGTCACAGATACGCAGTATTTT. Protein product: CPSSSRTNGVTDTQYF.

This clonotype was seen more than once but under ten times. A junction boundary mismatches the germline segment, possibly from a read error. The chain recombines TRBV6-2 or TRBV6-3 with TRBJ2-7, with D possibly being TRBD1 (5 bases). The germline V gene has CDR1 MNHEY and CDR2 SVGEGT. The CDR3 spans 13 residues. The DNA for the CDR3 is TGTGACAGCAGCAGGGTAAGGTATGACGAGCAGTACTTC. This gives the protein CDSSRVRYDEQYF.

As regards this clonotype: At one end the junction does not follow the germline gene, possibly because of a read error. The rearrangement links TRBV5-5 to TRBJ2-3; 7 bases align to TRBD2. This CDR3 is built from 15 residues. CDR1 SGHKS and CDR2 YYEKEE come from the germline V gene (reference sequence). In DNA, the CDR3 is TGTGCCATCACCCCCGGACTAGAGCGCACAGGTACGCAGTATTTT. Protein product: CAITPGLERTGTQYF.